A single sample is the source of the 16 T cell receptor beta chains below, sequenced in a study of identical twins. TCRdb processed the 5' RACE reads anew with MiXCR; each CDR3 protein has one entry. The repertoire consists of more than 400,000 distinct CDR3 sequences, with over 12% occurring once and the leading ten covering roughly 0.4%. These data also featured in a second study, about yellow fever vaccine responses in identical twins.

Material for sequencing was CD4+ T cells sorted from blood. The receptors were gathered from a woman between 18 and 29 years old in good health.

The genes are TRBV23-1 and TRBJ1-1; D is perhaps TRBD1 (6 bases). TRBV23-1 falls under the ORF class, with uncertain function. The CDR3 is 16 residues long. V was clipped by 3 bases and J by 0 bases, with 14 bases between them. The CDR3 nucleotides are TGCGCCAGCAGTCACCCAGGGACACGCATGAACACTGAAGCTTTCTTT. Amino acids: CASSHPGTRMNTEAFF.

This clonotype has just a few counts. V and J are TRBV2 and TRBJ2-2, with TRBD2 as a possible D gene (5 bases). Germline V gives CDR1 SNHLY, CDR2 FYNNEI. V dropped 3 bases and J dropped 7 bases, with 12 bases sitting between them. This CDR3 region has 14 residues. CDR3 DNA: TGTGCCAGCAGTGATGAGGGCTCCTACGGGGAGCTGTTTTTT. This sequence encodes CASSDEGSYGELFF.

This clonotype has only a few counts. The genes are TRBV10-3 and TRBJ2-2; TRBD2 might be the D (6 bases). The V and J ends lost 8 bases and 4 bases respectively, with 17 bases between them. The germline CDR1 and CDR2 sequences are ENHRY and SYGVKD. The CDR3 covers 15 residues. The CDR3 is CAISYTGTPTGELFF. CDR3 in DNA: TGTGCCATCTCTTATACCGGGACTCCCACCGGGGAGCTGTTTTTT.

This clonotype turned up a few times. V usage is TRBV10-3 and J usage is TRBJ1-4; TRBD1 matches 9 bases. Germline V CDR1 and CDR2: ENHRY, SYGVKD. The CDR3 is 15 amino acids. After removal of 10 bases from V and 3 bases from J, the junction contained 9 bases not matched to a gene. In nucleotides, the CDR3 is TGTGCCACCCGGGACAGGGACGGTGCTAATGAAAAACTGTTTTTT. This gives the protein CATRDRDGANEKLFF.

V usage is TRBV6-1 and J usage is TRBJ2-1; 8 bases align to TRBD1. The V segment lost 5 bases and the J segment 8 bases; nucleotides outside the gene matches: 11. Germline V lookup: CDR1 MNHNS, CDR2 SASEGT. The CDR3 is 15 residues long. Here the CDR3 DNA reads TGTGCCAGCAGTCGAGGACAGGGTTTGTCAGATGAGCAGTTCTTC. Amino acid sequence: CASSRGQGLSDEQFF.

The chain has TRBV12-3 or TRBV12-4 and TRBJ2-1, with D uncertain. Trimming stripped 6 bases from V and 7 bases from J, with 19 bases between. This CDR3 is built from 15 residues. The CDR3 region has the DNA TGTGCCAGCAGCCACGACGTCAACCGTGGAAATGAGCAGTTCTTC. Its protein is CASSHDVNRGNEQFF.

This clonotype came up a few times. V and J are TRBV27 and TRBJ1-4; a possible D gene is TRBD1 (6 bases). CDR1 and CDR2 from the germline V gene are MNHEY and SMNVEV (reference sequence). Trimming stripped 0 bases from V and 8 bases from J, with 19 bases between. This CDR3 is 17 amino acids long. Here the CDR3 DNA reads TGTGCCAGCAGTTTATCCCCCGACAGGCGCAGAGGAGAAAAACTGTTTTTT. Translation: CASSLSPDRRRGEKLFF.

This chain connects TRBV6-1 to TRBJ1-2; D not certain. The CDR3 loop spans 13 amino acids. V lost 6 bases, J lost 9 bases, and 17 bases lay in between. Germline CDR1 is MNHNS and CDR2 is SASEGT. In DNA, the CDR3 is TGTGCCAGCAGCGAGGTGTCCCCTATAAGCTACACCTTC. It specifies CASSEVSPISYTF.

This clonotype was observed a few times. This rearrangement joins TRBV25-1 to TRBJ2-1; maybe TRBD2 (6 bases). Germline V gene data show CDR1 as MGHDK and CDR2 as SYGVNS. Trimming took off 2 bases at V and 1 base at J, with 12 bases between the two ends. This CDR3 region has 16 residues. The CDR3, as DNA: TGTGCCAGCAGTGAAATTTCGGGAGTGTCCTACAATGAGCAGTTCTTC. Amino acids: CASSEISGVSYNEQFF.

This chain uses TRBV11-2 with TRBJ2-3; D assignment may be TRBD1 or TRBD2 (6 bases each). CDR3 length: 16 amino acids. The ends were cut back, 5 bases at V and 3 bases at J, with 18 bases in the middle. Germline V gene sequence: CDR1 SGHAT, CDR2 FQNNGV. This chain's CDR3 is CASSISLGGLTDTQYF. CDR3 DNA: TGTGCCAGCAGCATATCCCTCGGGGGCTTGACAGATACGCAGTATTTT.

This clonotype was recorded at least ten times. One end of the junction does not line up with germline, which may come from a read error. The rearrangement joins TRBV3-1 to TRBJ2-7; D gene ambiguous. The CDR3 has 11 residues. CDR1 is LGHDT, CDR2 YNNKEL, per germline (reference sequence). The CDR3 coding sequence is TGCGCCAGCAGCTTGTTGGGCGAGCAGTACTTC. Residues: CASSLLGEQYF.

This clonotype turned up a few times. The V and J genes are TRBV12-3 or TRBV12-4 and TRBJ2-3, with D tentatively TRBD2 (5 bases). V gave up 1 base and J gave up 7 bases, with 18 bases separating them. This CDR3 has 16 amino acids. The CDR3 sequence: CASSLGQRSSLNTQYF. The CDR3 DNA follows: TGTGCCAGCAGTTTAGGCCAGCGGTCCTCCCTCAATACGCAGTATTTT.

This clonotype was seen more than once but under ten times. This chain connects TRBV20-1 to TRBJ1-1; D remains unclear. V lost 2 bases and J lost 10, with 8 bases in between. The germline CDR1 and CDR2 sequences are DFQATT and SNEGSKA (reference sequence). The CDR3 spans 10 residues. Here the CDR3 DNA reads TGCAGTGCTAGACCCCGAGCAGCTTTCTTT. This codes for CSARPRAAFF.

This clonotype was seen more than once but under ten times. The V and J genes are TRBV28 and TRBJ2-5, with D perhaps matching TRBD1 (5 bases). With 7 bases removed from V and 5 bases from J, the gap between germline ends came to 20 bases. This CDR3 spans 15 amino acids. Germline CDR1 MDHEN, CDR2 SYDVKM. The CDR3 DNA reads TGTGCCAGCAATTCCGGTGGGGCCATGGGGGAGACCCAGTACTTC. It yields the protein CASNSGGAMGETQYF.

The V call is TRBV7-3, the J call TRBJ2-3, with no clear D. Trimming stripped 5 bases from V and 1 base from J, with 16 bases between. Germline-derived CDR1 and CDR2 are SGHTA and FQGTGA. The CDR3 runs to 16 residues. The CDR3 DNA follows: TGTGCCAGCAGCCCGACGAAAAGTCGGGGCACAGATACGCAGTATTTT. It is translated as CASSPTKSRGTDTQYF.

This clonotype has more than one count but fewer than ten. The chain has TRBV7-9 and TRBJ1-1; D perhaps matches TRBD1 (5 bases). V lost 1 base and J 11 bases, leaving 11 bases between the germline ends. The CDR3 is made up of 12 amino acids. Germline assignment: CDR1 SEHNR and CDR2 FQNEAQ (reference sequence). CDR3 in amino acids: CASSLGGGGAFF. CDR3 nucleotide sequence: TGTGCCAGCAGCTTAGGTGGGGGAGGCGCTTTCTTT.